A single sample gave rise to the 26 T cell receptor beta chains below, sequenced in a study of cytomegalovirus exposure and HLA in healthy donors. Both 60 Vbeta primers and 13 Jbeta primers went into the PCR. Data came from immunoSEQ multiplex PCR; TCRdb stores just in-frame clones and leaves some out. This sample has about 150,000 clones, with about 72% found just once. Sequencing was carried out using PBMCs. The receptors stem from a man aged 35 to 55 in good health and CMV-seronegative.

This CDR3 reads CASTFRGAGAFF. CDR3 coding DNA: TGTGCCAGCACCTTCCGGGGGGCGGGAGCTTTCTTT. The chain links TRBV28 to TRBJ1-1; D may be TRBD1 (6 bases). This CDR3 has 12 amino acids. CDR1 and CDR2 (germline): MDHEN, SYDVKM. Trimming took off 7 bases at V and 10 bases at J, with 16 bases between the two ends. Variable domain in full (rest from reference TRBV28 and TRBJ1-1): DVKVTQSSRYLVKRTGEKVFLECVQDMDHENMFWYRQDPGLGLRLIYFSYDVKMKEKGDIPEGYSVSREKKERFSLILESASTNQTSMYLCASTFRGAGAFFGQGTRLTVV.

The V and J genes are TRBV6-1 and TRBJ1-4; tentatively, D is TRBD1 (5 bases). CDR1 is MNHNS, CDR2 SASEGT, per germline. V gave up 1 base and J gave up 7 bases, with 19 bases separating them. This CDR3 is built from 17 residues. The CDR3 sequence is CASSEGTQTASGEKLFF. The CDR3 nucleotides read TGTGCCAGCAGTGAAGGGACCCAGACAGCCTCCGGTGAAAAACTGTTTTTT.

Only one count was recorded for this clone. The chain is built from TRBV11-2 and TRBJ2-7, with TRBD2 matching 8 bases. The trim removed 5 bases at V and 1 base at J, leaving 7 bases unmatched. Germline loops: CDR1 SGHAT, CDR2 FQNNGV. This CDR3 is 15 amino acids long. For the CDR3, the DNA is TGTGCCAGCAGCCAGGCGGGGGGAGGGTCCTACGAGCAGTACTTC. Protein: CASSQAGGGSYEQYF.

The V and J genes are TRBV19 and TRBJ2-6, with 12 bases identical to TRBD2. This CDR3 comprises 16 residues. Germline CDR1 and CDR2: LNHDA and SQIVND (reference sequence). After removal of 9 bases from V and 2 bases from J, the junction contained 5 bases not matched to a gene. CDR3 amino acids: CASATSGRAGANVLTF. The CDR3 nucleotides read TGTGCCAGCGCGACTAGCGGGAGAGCTGGGGCCAACGTCCTGACTTTC. The entire variable domain, with the rest obtained from reference TRBV19 and TRBJ2-6, is as follows: DGGITQSPKYLFRKEGQNVTLSCEQNLNHDAMYWYRQDPGQGLRLIYYSQIVNDFQKGDIAEGYSVSREKKESFPLTVTSAQKNPTAFYLCASATSGRAGANVLTFGAGSRLTVL.

This chain connects TRBV5-6 to TRBJ2-5, with D possibly being TRBD1 (6 bases). Germline V gene sequence: CDR1 SGHDT, CDR2 YYEEEE. The CDR3 contains 16 residues. V dropped 4 bases and J dropped 5 bases, with 21 bases sitting between them. The CDR3 region is CASSQEHDRIGETQYF. The DNA for the CDR3 is TGTGCCAGCAGCCAGGAACATGACAGGATTGGGGAGACCCAGTACTTC.

The V gene is TRBV4-1, the J gene TRBJ2-5; 12 positions agree with TRBD2. From germline, CDR1 is MGHRA and CDR2 YSYEKL. The CDR3 is 17 residues long. Trimming cost V 3 bases and J 2 bases; bases outside gene matches: 7. The CDR3 sequence: CASSQLGLAGLQETQYF. The DNA for the CDR3 is TGCGCCAGCAGCCAGCTAGGACTAGCGGGGCTACAAGAGACCCAGTACTTC.

The chain links TRBV5-6 to TRBJ1-2, with D unclear. This CDR3 contains 15 residues. Germline lookup yields CDR1 SGHDT and CDR2 YYEEEE. The ends were cut back, 0 bases at V and 0 bases at J, with 9 bases in the middle. In DNA, the CDR3 is TGTGCCAGCAGCTTGGGTCAGGCCCCTAACTATGGCTACACCTTC. Translation gives CASSLGQAPNYGYTF.

This clone showed up just a few times. The chain carries TRBV28 and TRBJ2-1; TRBD2 agrees at 11 bases. The CDR3 contains 16 residues. CDR1 is MDHEN, CDR2 SYDVKM, per germline. Losses at the gene ends were 4 bases for V and 4 bases for J; bases not matched to a gene: 6. In DNA, the CDR3 is TGTGCCAGCAGTTCGACCGGGACTAGCGGTTACAATGAGCAGTTCTTC. Its protein is CASSSTGTSGYNEQFF.

The rearrangement uses TRBV10-3 and TRBJ1-6; D not resolved. Germline CDR1 is ENHRY and CDR2 is SYGVKD. V shed 0 bases and J shed 0 bases, with 6 bases lying between them. This CDR3 spans 16 amino acids. The CDR3 loop is CAISESYTSYNSPLHF. CDR3 DNA sequence: TGTGCCATCAGTGAGTCGTACACCTCCTATAATTCACCCCTCCACTTT.

In DNA, the CDR3 is TGCGCCAGCAGCCAGGACTCTGGAAACACCATATATTTT. Translating it yields CASSQDSGNTIYF. The V call is TRBV10-1, the J call TRBJ1-3, with D unresolved. Between the trimmed V and J ends, which lost 6 bases and 0 bases, there was a span of 6 bases. CDR3 length equals 13 residues. The germline CDR1 and CDR2 sequences are WNHNN and SYGVQD (reference sequence).

This chain joins TRBV7-9 and TRBJ2-7, with D uncertain. The CDR3 spans 12 residues. The V and J ends lost 4 bases and 6 bases respectively, with 10 bases between them. Germline values: CDR1 SEHNR, CDR2 FQNEAQ (reference sequence). CDR3 sequence reads: CASSSILGEQYF. The CDR3 region has the DNA TGTGCCAGCAGCTCCATACTTGGCGAGCAGTACTTC.

This chain links TRBV29-1 with TRBJ2-1, with D maybe TRBD2 (6 bases). The CDR3 loop spans 14 amino acids. Germline V gene data show CDR1 as SQVTM and CDR2 as ANQGSEA. V gave up 4 bases and J gave up 3 bases, with 13 bases separating them. CDR3 region: CSVGGLEGYNEQFF. For the CDR3, the DNA is TGCAGCGTTGGGGGACTCGAAGGCTACAATGAGCAGTTCTTC.

V gene TRBV29-1 combines with J gene TRBJ2-5, with 10 bases identical to TRBD2. V dropped 4 bases and J dropped 7; count of bases not matched to a gene: 6. Germline V lookup: CDR1 SQVTM, CDR2 ANQGSEA. CDR3 length: 13 amino acids. The CDR3 DNA reads TGCAGCGTTGGACTAGCGGGCATGGGGACCCAGTACTTC. Translating it yields CSVGLAGMGTQYF.

The genes are TRBV20-1 and TRBJ1-1; D unresolved. Germline V gene lookup returns CDR1 DFQATT and CDR2 SNEGSKA (reference sequence). The CDR3 runs to 11 residues. Trimming shortened V by 5 bases and J by 3 bases, and 7 bases separated the two germline ends. The CDR3 DNA follows: TGCAGTGCTGCGGGCGACACTGAAGCTTTCTTT. This translates into CSAAGDTEAFF.

This clone was found a few times. The chain recombines TRBV29-1 with TRBJ1-1, with 8 nucleotides matching TRBD1. The trim removed 7 bases at V and 1 base at J, leaving 5 bases unmatched. Germline V gene lookup returns CDR1 SQVTM and CDR2 ANQGSEA. This CDR3 region has 13 residues. The CDR3 sequence: CSARTGSNTEAFF. In DNA form, the CDR3 reads TGCAGCGCCCGGACAGGGTCGAACACTGAAGCTTTCTTT. Drawing the rest from reference TRBV29-1 and TRBJ1-1, the complete variable domain is SAVISQKPSRDICQRGTSLTIQCQVDSQVTMMFWYRQQPGQSLTLIATANQGSEATYESGFVIDKFPISRPNLTFSTLTVSNMSPEDSSIYLCSARTGSNTEAFFGQGTRLTVV.

The J gene is TRBJ2-3, the V gene TRBV7-9; unclear D gene. Trimming removed 5 bases at V and 0 bases at J, with 9 bases between. Germline V gene data show CDR1 as SEHNR and CDR2 as FQNEAQ (reference sequence). The CDR3 contains 14 residues. The CDR3 coding sequence is TGTGCCAGCAGCCTCAGTGCCAGCACAGATACGCAGTATTTT. Translating gives CASSLSASTDTQYF.

The rearrangement joins TRBV10-3 to TRBJ1-5, with 8 bases matching TRBD1. The CDR3 has 14 residues. From germline, CDR1 is ENHRY and CDR2 SYGVKD. The junction had 1 base not matched to a gene; V was cut back by 4 bases and J by 2 bases. The CDR3 sequence is CAISAGGGNQPQHF. The CDR3 DNA is TGTGCCATCAGTGCAGGGGGCGGCAATCAGCCCCAGCATTTT.

This clone has a single count. The gene calls are TRBV15 and TRBJ1-4; D is undetermined. CDR1 is LNHNV, CDR2 YYDKDF, per germline (reference sequence). This CDR3 region has 15 residues. Trimming shortened V by 5 bases and J by 8 bases, and 18 bases separated the two germline ends. CDR3 loop: CATSVTGEFREKLFF. DNA for the CDR3: TGTGCCACCAGCGTTACTGGGGAGTTTCGGGAAAAACTGTTTTTT.

The rearrangement links TRBV7-8 to TRBJ1-4; 7 nucleotides match TRBD1. Unmatched junction bases numbered 5, after V lost 5 bases and J lost 8 bases. The CDR3 sequence is 13 residues long. CDR1 is SGHVS and CDR2 is FQNEAQ in the germline V gene. For the CDR3, the DNA is TGTGCCAGCAGCCCAGACAGGGACGAAAAACTGTTTTTT. The encoded protein is CASSPDRDEKLFF. Drawing the rest from reference TRBV7-8 and TRBJ1-4, the complete variable domain is GAGVSQSPRYKVAKRGQDVALRCDPISGHVSLFWYQQALGQGPEFLTYFQNEAQLDKSGLPSDRFFAERPEGSVSTLKIQRTQQEDSAVYLCASSPDRDEKLFFGSGTQLSVL.

The genes are TRBV4-3 and TRBJ2-2, with D perhaps TRBD2 (6 bases). The CDR3 is 14 residues long. The V end lost 4 bases, the J end lost 6 bases, and 12 bases lay between the germline ends. In germline, CDR1 is LGHNA, CDR2 YSLEER. CDR3 nucleotides: TGCGCCAGCAGCCGGGGGGTAGGGCCCGGGGAGCTGTTTTTT. It is translated as CASSRGVGPGELFF.

The rearrangement joins TRBV5-1 to TRBJ2-2; weak D call: TRBD2 (6 bases). V was pared by 5 bases and J by 5 bases, with 19 bases between. Germline CDR1 SGHRS, CDR2 YFSETQ. The CDR3 is made up of 16 amino acids. CDR3 sequence (DNA): TGCGCCAGCAGTGCGAGGCTAGCGATAAAAACCGGGGAGCTGTTTTTT. Translation: CASSARLAIKTGELFF.

The chain is built from TRBV6-6 and TRBJ2-7, with 12 bases lining up with TRBD1. Germline lookup yields CDR1 MNHNY and CDR2 SVGAGI (reference sequence). The CDR3 consists of 15 residues. The trim removed 5 bases at V and 7 bases at J, leaving 9 bases unmatched. The CDR3 nucleotides are TGTGCCAGCAGTCTGGGACAGGGGGCGACGGAAGAGCAGTACTTC. It yields the protein CASSLGQGATEEQYF.

The chain employs TRBV28 and TRBJ2-7; 9 bases are shared with TRBD1. The junction had 14 bases not matched to a gene; V was cut back by 11 bases and J by 6 bases. Germline lookup yields CDR1 MDHEN and CDR2 SYDVKM. The CDR3 consists of 14 residues. The CDR3 nucleotides are TGTGCCGGAAGCGGGCGGGACAGGGTGTCCGAGCAGTACTTC. Translating gives CAGSGRDRVSEQYF.

V usage is TRBV9 and J usage is TRBJ1-1; 7 nucleotides line up with TRBD1. The CDR3 loop spans 16 amino acids. CDR1 SGDLS and CDR2 YYNGEE come from the germline V gene. V dropped 0 bases and J dropped 5; count of bases not matched to a gene: 10. CDR3: CASSVEGQISGTEAFF. The CDR3 DNA reads TGTGCCAGCAGCGTAGAGGGACAGATATCGGGAACTGAAGCTTTCTTT. The variable domain in full, with the rest retrieved from reference TRBV9 and TRBJ1-1, is DSGVTQTPKHLITATGQRVTLRCSPRSGDLSVYWYQQSLDQGLQFLIQYYNGEERAKGNILERFSAQQFPDLHSELNLSSLELGDSALYFCASSVEGQISGTEAFFGQGTRLTVV.

This chain links TRBV19 with TRBJ1-4, with D possibly being TRBD1 (5 bases). Germline loops: CDR1 LNHDA, CDR2 SQIVND (reference sequence). Trimming took 2 bases from V and 6 from J, leaving 13 bases between them. This CDR3 is built from 15 residues. The CDR3 loop reads CASSIRGGSDEKLFF. DNA for the CDR3: TGTGCCAGTAGTATAAGGGGAGGGTCGGATGAAAAACTGTTTTTT.

This clone has a handful of counts. The J gene is TRBJ1-2, the V gene TRBV2; the match to TRBD1 covers 10 bases. This CDR3 is built from 13 residues. V lost 10 bases and J lost 4; bases outside the gene matches: 6. CDR1 and CDR2 (germline): SNHLY, FYNNEI. CDR3 protein: CATGQGNRYGYTF. The CDR3 region has the DNA TGTGCCACGGGACAGGGGAATCGCTATGGCTACACCTTC.